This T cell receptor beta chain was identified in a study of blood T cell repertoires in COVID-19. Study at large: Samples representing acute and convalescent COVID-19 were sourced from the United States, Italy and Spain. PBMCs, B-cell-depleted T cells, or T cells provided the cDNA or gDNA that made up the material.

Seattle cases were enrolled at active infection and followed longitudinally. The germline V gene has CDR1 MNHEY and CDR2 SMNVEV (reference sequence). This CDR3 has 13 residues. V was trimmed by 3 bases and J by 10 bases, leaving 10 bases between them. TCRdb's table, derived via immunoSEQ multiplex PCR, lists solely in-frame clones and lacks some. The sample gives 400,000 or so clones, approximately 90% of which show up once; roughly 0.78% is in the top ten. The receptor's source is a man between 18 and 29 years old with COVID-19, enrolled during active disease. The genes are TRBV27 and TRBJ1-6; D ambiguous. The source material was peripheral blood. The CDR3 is CASSLGSASPLHF. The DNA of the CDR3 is TGTGCCAGCAGTTTGGGCAGTGCCTCACCCCTCCACTTT.